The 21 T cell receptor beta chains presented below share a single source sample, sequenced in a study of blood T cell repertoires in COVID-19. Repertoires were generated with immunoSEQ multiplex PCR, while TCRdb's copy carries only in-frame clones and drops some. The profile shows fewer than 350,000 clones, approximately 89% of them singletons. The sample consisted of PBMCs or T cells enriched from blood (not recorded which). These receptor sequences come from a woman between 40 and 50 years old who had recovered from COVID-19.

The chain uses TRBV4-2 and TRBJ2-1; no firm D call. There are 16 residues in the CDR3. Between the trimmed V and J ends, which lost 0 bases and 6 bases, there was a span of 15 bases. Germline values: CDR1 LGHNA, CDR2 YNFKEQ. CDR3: CASSQEGEWVGNEQFF. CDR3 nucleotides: TGTGCCAGCAGCCAAGAGGGCGAATGGGTAGGCAATGAGCAGTTCTTC.

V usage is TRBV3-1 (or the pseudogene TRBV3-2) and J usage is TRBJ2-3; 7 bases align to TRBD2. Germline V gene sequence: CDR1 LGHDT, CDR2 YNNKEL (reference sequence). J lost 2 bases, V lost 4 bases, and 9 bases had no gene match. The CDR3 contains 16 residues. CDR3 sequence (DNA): TGTGCCAGCAGCCCCTTGGGGGGAGGGAACACAGATACGCAGTATTTT. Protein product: CASSPLGGGNTDTQYF.

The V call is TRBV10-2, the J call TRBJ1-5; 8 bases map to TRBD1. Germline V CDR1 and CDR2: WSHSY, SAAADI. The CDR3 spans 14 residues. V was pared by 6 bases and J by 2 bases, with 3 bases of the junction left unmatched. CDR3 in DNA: TGCGCCAGCAGAACGACAGGGGGCAATCAGCCCCAGCATTTT. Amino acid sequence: CASRTTGGNQPQHF.

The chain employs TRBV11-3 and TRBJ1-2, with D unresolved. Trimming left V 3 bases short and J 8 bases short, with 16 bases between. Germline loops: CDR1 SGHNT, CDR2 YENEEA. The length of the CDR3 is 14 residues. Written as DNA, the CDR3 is TGTGCCAGCAGCTTCGGACTGGATAATGGCGGCTACACCTTC. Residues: CASSFGLDNGGYTF.

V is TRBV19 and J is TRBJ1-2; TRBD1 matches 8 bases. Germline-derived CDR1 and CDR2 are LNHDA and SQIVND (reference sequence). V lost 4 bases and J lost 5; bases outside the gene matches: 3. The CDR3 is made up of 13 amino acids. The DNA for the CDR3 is TGTGCCAGTAGTAAGGACAGGGAGTATGGCTACACCTTC. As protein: CASSKDREYGYTF.

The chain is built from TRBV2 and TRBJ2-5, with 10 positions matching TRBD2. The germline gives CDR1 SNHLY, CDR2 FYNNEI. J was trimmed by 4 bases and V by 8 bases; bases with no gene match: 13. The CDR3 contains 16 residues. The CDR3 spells CASAEGSGGAVETQYF. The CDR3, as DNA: TGTGCCAGCGCCGAGGGAAGCGGGGGGGCCGTAGAGACCCAGTACTTC.

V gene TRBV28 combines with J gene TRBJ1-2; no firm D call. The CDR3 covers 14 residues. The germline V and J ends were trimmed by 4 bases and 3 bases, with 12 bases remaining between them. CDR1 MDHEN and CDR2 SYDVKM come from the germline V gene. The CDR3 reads CASSYVQTHYGYTF. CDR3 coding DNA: TGTGCCAGCAGTTATGTACAGACGCACTATGGCTACACCTTC.

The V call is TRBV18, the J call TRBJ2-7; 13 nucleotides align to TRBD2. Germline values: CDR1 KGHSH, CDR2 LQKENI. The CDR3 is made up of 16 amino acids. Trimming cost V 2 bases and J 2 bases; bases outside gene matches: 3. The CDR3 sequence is CASSPGGLAGPYEQYF. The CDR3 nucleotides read TGTGCCAGCTCACCAGGGGGACTAGCGGGGCCCTACGAGCAGTACTTC.

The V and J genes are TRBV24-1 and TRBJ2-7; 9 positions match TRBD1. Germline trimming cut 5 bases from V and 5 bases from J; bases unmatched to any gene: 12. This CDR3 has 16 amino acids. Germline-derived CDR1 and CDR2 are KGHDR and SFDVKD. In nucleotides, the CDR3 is TGTGCCACCAGTGGTAGCACCGGGACAGGGAACCACGAGCAGTACTTC. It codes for CATSGSTGTGNHEQYF.

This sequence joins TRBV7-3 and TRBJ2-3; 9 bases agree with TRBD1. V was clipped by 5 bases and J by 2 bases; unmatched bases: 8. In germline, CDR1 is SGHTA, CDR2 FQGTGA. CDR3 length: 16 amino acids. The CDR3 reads CASSPGTGTSTDTQYF. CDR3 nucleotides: TGTGCCAGCAGCCCCGGGACAGGGACGTCCACAGATACGCAGTATTTT.

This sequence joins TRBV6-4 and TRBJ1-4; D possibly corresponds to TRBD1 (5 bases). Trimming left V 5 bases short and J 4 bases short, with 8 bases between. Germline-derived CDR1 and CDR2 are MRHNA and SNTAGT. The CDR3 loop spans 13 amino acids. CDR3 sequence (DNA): TGTGCCAGCAGTAGACAGCGTAATGAAAAACTGTTTTTT. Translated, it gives CASSRQRNEKLFF.

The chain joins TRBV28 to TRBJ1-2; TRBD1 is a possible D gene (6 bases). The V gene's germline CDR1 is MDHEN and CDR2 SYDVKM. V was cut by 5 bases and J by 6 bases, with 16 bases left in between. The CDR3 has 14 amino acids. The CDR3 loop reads CASSPRDTAHGYTF. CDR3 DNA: TGTGCCAGCAGTCCTCGGGACACCGCCCATGGCTACACCTTC.

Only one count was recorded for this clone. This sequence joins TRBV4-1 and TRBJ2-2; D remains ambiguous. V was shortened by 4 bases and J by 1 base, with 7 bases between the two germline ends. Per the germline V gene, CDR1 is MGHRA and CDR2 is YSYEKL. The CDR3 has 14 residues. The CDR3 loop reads CASSPRVNTGELFF. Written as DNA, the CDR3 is TGCGCCAGCAGCCCCCGGGTGAACACCGGGGAGCTGTTTTTT.

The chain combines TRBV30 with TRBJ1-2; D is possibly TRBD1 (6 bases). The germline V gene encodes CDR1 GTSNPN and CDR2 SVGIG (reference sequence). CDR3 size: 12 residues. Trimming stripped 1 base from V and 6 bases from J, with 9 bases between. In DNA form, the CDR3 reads TGTGCCTGGAGTGGTCAGGGGAATGGCTACACCTTC. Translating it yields CAWSGQGNGYTF. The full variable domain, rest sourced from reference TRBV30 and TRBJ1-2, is SQTIHQWPATLVQPVGSPLSLECTVEGTSNPNLYWYRQAAGRGLQLLFYSVGIGQISSEVPQNLSASRPQDRQFILSSKKLLLSDSGFYLCAWSGQGNGYTFGSGTRLTVV.

CDR3 sequence (DNA): TGTGCCAGCAGTTCTCGGGACAGGGCGTCAGATGAGCAGTTCTTC. As protein: CASSSRDRASDEQFF. V is TRBV6-5 and J is TRBJ2-1, with 9 nucleotides matching TRBD1. The germline CDR1 and CDR2 sequences are MNHEY and SVGAGI. This CDR3 region has 15 residues. V gave up 4 bases and J gave up 8 bases; unmatched junction bases: 9.

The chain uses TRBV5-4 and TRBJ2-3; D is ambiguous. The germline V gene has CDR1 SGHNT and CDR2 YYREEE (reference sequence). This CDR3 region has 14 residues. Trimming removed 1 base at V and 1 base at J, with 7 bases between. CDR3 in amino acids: CASSLSTGTDTQYF. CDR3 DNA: TGTGCCAGCAGCTTGAGCACAGGCACAGATACGCAGTATTTT.

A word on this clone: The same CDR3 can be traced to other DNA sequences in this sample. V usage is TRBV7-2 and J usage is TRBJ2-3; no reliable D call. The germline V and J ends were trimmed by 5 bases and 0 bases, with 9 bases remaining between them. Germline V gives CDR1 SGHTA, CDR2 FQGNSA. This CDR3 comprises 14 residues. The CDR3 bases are TGTGCCAGCAGCCCCGGGTTAAGCACAGATACGCAGTATTTT. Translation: CASSPGLSTDTQYF. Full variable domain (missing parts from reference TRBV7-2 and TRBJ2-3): GAGVSQSPSNKVTEKGKDVELRCDPISGHTALYWYRQSLGQGLEFLIYFQGNSAPDKSGLPSDRFSAERTGGSVSTLTIQRTQQEDSAVYLCASSPGLSTDTQYFGPGTRLTVL.

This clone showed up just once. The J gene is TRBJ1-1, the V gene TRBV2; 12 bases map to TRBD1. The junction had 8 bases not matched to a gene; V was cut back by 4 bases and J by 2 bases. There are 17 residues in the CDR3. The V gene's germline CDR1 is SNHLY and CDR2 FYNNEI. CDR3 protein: CASSAVGTGGRNTEAFF. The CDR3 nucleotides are TGTGCCAGCAGTGCCGTCGGGACAGGGGGCAGAAACACTGAAGCTTTCTTT. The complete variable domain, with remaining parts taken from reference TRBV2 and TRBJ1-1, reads EPEVTQTPSHQVTQMGQEVILRCVPISNHLYFYWYRQILGQKVEFLVSFYNNEISEKSEIFDDQFSVERPDGSNFTLKIRSTKLEDSAMYFCASSAVGTGGRNTEAFFGQGTRLTVV.

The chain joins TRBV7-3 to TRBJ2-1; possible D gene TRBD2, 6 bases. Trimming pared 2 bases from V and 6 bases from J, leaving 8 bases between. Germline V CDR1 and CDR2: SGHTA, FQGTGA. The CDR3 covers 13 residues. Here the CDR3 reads CASSLLGGNEQFF. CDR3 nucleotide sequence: TGTGCCAGCAGCTTATTGGGGGGCAATGAGCAGTTCTTC.

As DNA, the CDR3 is TGTGCCAGCAGCGATGGACAGCTTAGCTCTGGAAACACCATATATTTT. This translates into CASSDGQLSSGNTIYF. The gene calls are TRBV21-1 and TRBJ1-3; the D call of TRBD1 is as the table states it, not checked on the DNA. TRBV21-1 is a recognized pseudogene. This CDR3 region has 16 residues.

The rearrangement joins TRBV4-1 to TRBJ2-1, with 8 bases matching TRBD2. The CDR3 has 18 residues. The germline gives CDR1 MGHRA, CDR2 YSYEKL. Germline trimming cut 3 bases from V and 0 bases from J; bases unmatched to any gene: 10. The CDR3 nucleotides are TGCGCCAGCAGCCATCCCCGGGAGGGGCTTATCTCCTACAATGAGCAGTTCTTC. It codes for CASSHPREGLISYNEQFF.